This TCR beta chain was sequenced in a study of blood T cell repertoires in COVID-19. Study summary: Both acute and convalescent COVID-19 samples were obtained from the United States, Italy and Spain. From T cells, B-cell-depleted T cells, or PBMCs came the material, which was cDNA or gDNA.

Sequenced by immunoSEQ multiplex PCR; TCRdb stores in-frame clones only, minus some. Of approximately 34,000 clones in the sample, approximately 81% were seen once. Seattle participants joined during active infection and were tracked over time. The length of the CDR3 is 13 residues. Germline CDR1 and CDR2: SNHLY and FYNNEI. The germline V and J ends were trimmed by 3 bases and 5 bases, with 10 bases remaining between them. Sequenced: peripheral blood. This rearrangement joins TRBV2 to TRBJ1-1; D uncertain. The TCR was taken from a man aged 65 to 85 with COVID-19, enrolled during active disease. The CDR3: CASSDVRRTEAFF. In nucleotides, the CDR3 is TGTGCCAGCAGTGACGTCCGGCGGACTGAAGCTTTCTTT. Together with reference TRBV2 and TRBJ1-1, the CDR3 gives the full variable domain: EPEVTQTPSHQVTQMGQEVILRCVPISNHLYFYWYRQILGQKVEFLVSFYNNEISEKSEIFDDQFSVERPDGSNFTLKIRSTKLEDSAMYFCASSDVRRTEAFFGQGTRLTVV.